Listed below are T cell receptor beta chains from one sample, sequenced in a study of shared clonotypes between healthy human individuals. TCRdb keeps only in-frame clones here, not all; method: immunoSEQ multiplex PCR. The sample has around 1.1 million clones, 60% to 80% seen once. Sequenced: memory CD4+ T cells from PBMCs. These receptors all stem from a young man in good health. Some clones in this sample may be carry-over from other donors' samples. CDR3s include the opening cysteine and the closing phenylalanine or tryptophan. The D gene is left open where the match is weak. Not every row has a clone size; where given, it reads once, few, many or a size class.

abundance,d_gene,v_gene,j_gene,CDR3aa,CDR3nt
.,TRBD1,TRBV6-6,TRBJ2-7,CASSYTQGANEQYF,TGTGCCAGCAGTTACACACAGGGGGCGAACGAGCAGTACTTC
many,.,TRBV2,TRBJ2-5,CASSDRSVQETQYF,TGTGCCAGCAGTGATAGATCGGTCCAAGAGACCCAGTACTTC
few,TRBD2,TRBV2,TRBJ2-7,CASRGLAGLVGEQYF,TGTGCCAGCCGAGGACTAGCGGGGTTAGTGGGCGAGCAGTACTTC
.,.,TRBV18,TRBJ2-2,CATSGTTNTGELFF,TGTGCCACCTCCGGGACAACGAACACCGGGGAGCTGTTTTTT
.,.,TRBV30,TRBJ1-4,CATGGNWGAKLFF,TGTGCCACGGGCGGGAACTGGGGGGCAAAACTGTTTTTT
.,TRBD1,TRBV27,TRBJ1-5,CASSLVQGAGQPQHF,TGTGCCAGCAGTTTAGTACAGGGGGCGGGTCAGCCCCAGCATTTT
.,.,TRBV19,TRBJ1-5,CASSWVNQPQHF,TGTGCCAGTAGTTGGGTGAATCAGCCCCAGCATTTT
few,TRBD1,TRBV5-4,TRBJ2-3,CASSPPGQGATDTQYF,TGTGCCAGCAGCCCCCCTGGACAGGGGGCCACAGATACGCAGTATTTT
.,TRBD2,TRBV15,TRBJ2-2,CATSGRLAGNTGELFF,TGTGCCACCAGCGGTAGACTAGCGGGTAACACCGGGGAGCTGTTTTTT
.,.,TRBV5-1,TRBJ1-1,CASSLISVGDTEAFF,TGCGCCAGCAGCTTGATATCGGTGGGGGATACTGAAGCTTTCTTT